The T cell receptor (beta chain) described here comes from a study of T cell repertoires in cytomegalovirus infection. Study context: Public TCR beta signatures marked donors with CMV infection and the matching HLA. Study-level findings and limits: Using cumulative public TCR beta family frequency, the authors identified those who carried CMV together with the relevant HLA. The ex vivo response was dominated by HLA-C-restricted CMV-specific TCR beta clonotypes.

This CDR3 is built from 17 residues. From germline, CDR1 is MDHEN and CDR2 SYDVKM. The V end was cut by 3 bases, the J end by 6 bases, with 22 bases between. The table lists this clonotype with many counts. Its matching antigen is unknown. One entry per CDR3 protein results from TCRdb running MiXCR on the reads. Among about 250,000 distinct CDR3 sequences listed, over 9% were seen once. The source is a human donor in good health (CMV status not recorded). Some clones in this sample may be carry-over from other donors' samples. V is TRBV28 and J is TRBJ2-3, with a tentative D call TRBD2 (7 bases). Sequenced: PBMCs. The CDR3 region has the DNA TGTGCCAGCAGTTTCTATGGGAGGGCGCAGGGGATGGATACGCAGTATTTT. It encodes CASSFYGRAQGMDTQYF. The entire variable domain, with the rest obtained from reference TRBV28 and TRBJ2-3, is as follows: DVKVTQSSRYLVKRTGEKVFLECVQDMDHENMFWYRQDPGLGLRLIYFSYDVKMKEKGDIPEGYSVSREKKERFSLILESASTNQTSMYLCASSFYGRAQGMDTQYFGPGTRLTVL.